This TCR beta chain was observed in a study of blood T cell repertoires in COVID-19. Study-level background: Both acute and convalescent COVID-19 samples were obtained from the United States, Italy and Spain.

J was trimmed by 1 base and V by 5 bases; bases with no gene match: 18. Looked up from germline, CDR1 is MDHEN and CDR2 is SYDVKM. This CDR3 is built from 20 residues. Produced via immunoSEQ multiplex PCR; TCRdb's table is partial and in-frame only. The top ten hold 7% to 8.5% of the sample, which has under 50,000 clones, about 87% seen once. The sequence derives from a human donor in a cohort sampled during active COVID-19. This chain joins TRBV28 and TRBJ1-5, with TRBD1 identical over 9 bases. The sequenced sample was peripheral blood. CDR3 in DNA: TGTGCCAGCAGTCGACCTACCGGGACAGGGATCCCTAAGAGCAATCAGCCCCAGCATTTT. This sequence encodes CASSRPTGTGIPKSNQPQHF.